This TCR beta chain was profiled in a study of cytomegalovirus exposure and HLA in healthy donors. Broader study findings: Cytomegalovirus association was listed for 150 or so TCR beta chains. Association of a missense DCLRE1C variant with TCR beta V- and J-gene trimming was reported in a later analysis. The sole available immune exposure information was CMV serostatus. Relative to the roughly 700-donor mean, N-insertions were reportedly fewer in an Asian-associated ancestry cluster in a later analysis.

The CDR3 totals 13 residues. Looked up from germline, CDR1 is SQVTM and CDR2 is ANQGSEA. The V end was cut by 8 bases, the J end by 1 base, with 14 bases between. A remark on this clone: The antigen is unknown.

The PCR had 60 Vbeta and 13 Jbeta primers. Only in-frame clones appear in the TCRdb table, and some are missing; sequencing was by immunoSEQ multiplex PCR. The sample shows a few hundred thousand clones, about 90% of them seen only once. V gene TRBV29-1 combines with J gene TRBJ1-1, with a weak D call TRBD1 (6 bases). This TCR was sampled from a young woman in good health and CMV-seronegative. The sequenced sample consisted of PBMCs. CDR3 coding DNA: TGCAGCCTGAGCAGGGGCCAGAACACTGAAGCTTTCTTT. Amino acids: CSLSRGQNTEAFF.